A selection of T cell receptor beta chains follows, all from one sample in a study of cytomegalovirus exposure and HLA in healthy donors. The table came from immunoSEQ multiplex PCR; TCRdb's copy has only in-frame clones and leaves some out. Counted here are about 150,000 clones, 82% occurring once; the ten biggest clones make up about 6.4%. The sample taken for sequencing was PBMCs. All receptors come from a woman aged 50 to 60 in good health and CMV-seropositive. The CDR3 runs from the conserved cysteine through the conserved F or W. The D gene is left open where the match is weak. Some rows have no size entry. The others give once, few or many, or a class for an expanded clone.

11 NA TRBJ1-2 TRBV29-1 NA TGCAGCGTTGACAGGGGAGATGGCTACACCTTC CSVDRGDGYTF
17 NA TRBJ2-2 TRBV9 TRBD2 TGTGCCAGCAGCCCGACGCGGGGGGGTTCTGGGACCGGGGAGCTGTTTTTT CASSPTRGGSGTGELFF
13 NA TRBJ2-7 TRBV11-2 NA TGTGCCAGCAGCCCAGGACATTCCTACGAGCAGTACTTC CASSPGHSYEQYF
11 few TRBJ2-2 TRBV2 NA TGTGCCAGCAGAGTAGCCGGGGAGCTGTTTTTT CASRVAGELFF
15 NA TRBJ1-1 TRBV4-1 TRBD1 TGCGCCAGCAGCCGCCAGGGGGCGCGATTCACTGAAGCTTTCTTT CASSRQGARFTEAFF
15 once TRBJ2-3 TRBV7-2 NA TGTGCCAGCAGCCCCCGGGGGGCCTCCACAGATACGCAGTATTTT CASSPRGASTDTQYF
16 NA TRBJ2-7 TRBV6-1 TRBD1 TGTGCCAGCAGTGAAGCACGAGGGACAGGGGTAAACGAGCAGTACTTC CASSEARGTGVNEQYF
13 NA TRBJ1-2 TRBV19 TRBD1 TGTGCCAGTAGTACCGGGACAGGCTATGGCTACACCTTC CASSTGTGYGYTF
13 NA TRBJ1-5 TRBV2 TRBD1 TGTGCCAGCAGTGGGGACAGAGATCAGCCCCAGCATTTT CASSGDRDQPQHF
15 NA TRBJ2-4 TRBV7-8 NA TGTGCCAGCAGCTCCCCTGACAGGCCGCCAAACATTCAGTACTTC CASSSPDRPPNIQYF
11 NA TRBJ1-2 TRBV19 NA TGTGCCAGTAGGACAGTCTATGGCTACACCTTC CASRTVYGYTF
15 NA TRBJ1-4 TRBV6-1 NA TGTGCCAGCAGTGGGGGACACCGCTCTAATGAAAAACTGTTTTTT CASSGGHRSNEKLFF
15 NA TRBJ1-6 TRBV5-8 TRBD1 TGTGCCAGCAGCTATCCCTTTAGGACAGGTTCACCCCTCCACTTT CASSYPFRTGSPLHF
15 NA TRBJ1-5 TRBV6-5 NA TGTGCCAGCAGACCAGGGGCGGGCAGCAATCAGCCCCAGCATTTT CASRPGAGSNQPQHF
15 NA TRBJ1-6 TRBV27 TRBD1 TGTGCCAGCAGTTTAATGGAGGGGGCGTATTCACCCCTCCACTTT CASSLMEGAYSPLHF
15 NA TRBJ2-7 TRBV6-1 NA TGTGCCAGCAGTGCCAGACAGCCCTTCTCCTACGAGCAGTACTTC CASSARQPFSYEQYF
16 NA TRBJ2-2 TRBV7-2 NA TGTGCCAGCAGCTCCTGGCCGCAGGGAGGAACCGGGGAGCTGTTTTTT CASSSWPQGGTGELFF
15 NA TRBJ1-1 TRBV5-1 NA TGCGCCAGCAGCTTGGCAGGACACCGGAACACTGAAGCTTTCTTT CASSLAGHRNTEAFF
14 NA TRBJ2-6 TRBV7-3 NA TGTGCCAGTGGACAGCCCTCTGGGGCCAACGTCCTGACTTTC CASGQPSGANVLTF
15 once TRBJ1-6 TRBV9 TRBD1 TGTGCCAGCAGCGGTACCGGGACAGGGAATTCACCCCTCCACTTT CASSGTGTGNSPLHF
13 NA TRBJ1-1 TRBV19 NA TGTGCCAGTAACTACGGTATTGGCTTTGAAGCTTTCTTT CASNYGIGFEAFF
14 few TRBJ2-3 TRBV5-8 NA TGTGCCAGCAGCTCAGGGGGGCCCCCCGATACGCAGTATTTT CASSSGGPPDTQYF
14 NA TRBJ2-7 TRBV7-8 TRBD1 TGTGCCAGCAAGGCACAGGGGGCAGGTTCCGAGCAGTACTTC CASKAQGAGSEQYF
19 NA TRBJ2-3 TRBV5-1 TRBD2 TGCGCCAGCAGCTTGGACGAGCGGGGGGGAACCCACACACAACATACGCAGTATTTT CASSLDERGGTHTQHTQYF
15 NA TRBJ1-5 TRBV21-1 NA TGTGCCAGCATAGGCCGAGGACAGGGCGAACAGCCCCAGCATTTT CASIGRGQGEQPQHF
14 NA TRBJ2-3 TRBV5-1 NA TGCGCCAGCAGCTTGGGTCAGGCCGCAGATACGCAGTATTTT CASSLGQAADTQYF
14 NA TRBJ1-1 TRBV6-5 NA TGTGCCAGCAGCGACGGGGGTATGAACACTGAAGCTTTCTTT CASSDGGMNTEAFF
16 NA TRBJ2-5 TRBV9 TRBD2 TGTGCCAGCAGCGTAGGGACTAGCGGATACCAAGAGACCCAGTACTTC CASSVGTSGYQETQYF
13 few TRBJ1-2 TRBV27 NA TGTGCCAGCAGTTTAGCGCGTAACTATGGCTACACCTTC CASSLARNYGYTF
14 NA TRBJ1-4 TRBV9 NA TGTGCCAGCAGCGTAGCTTCGGGAGGAGAAAAACTGTTTTTT CASSVASGGEKLFF
15 NA TRBJ1-1 TRBV19 TRBD1 TGTGCCAGTAGAGTCGACAGGGTGGTGGACACTGAAGCTTTCTTT CASRVDRVVDTEAFF
13 NA TRBJ2-7 TRBV14 TRBD2 TGTGCCAGCAGCCACGGGGGGAGGGGCCTAAAGTACTTC CASSHGGRGLKYF
14 once TRBJ2-3 TRBV6-1 NA TGTGCCAGCCACGACAGCCCTCCGACAGATACGCAGTATTTT CASHDSPPTDTQYF
15 NA TRBJ2-2 TRBV7-8 TRBD1 TGTGCCAGCAGCCCAGGGACAGGCCGTACCGGGGAGCTGTTTTTT CASSPGTGRTGELFF
15 NA TRBJ2-4 TRBV9 NA TGTGCCAGCAGCGTTGGGGGGAATCACGCGGACATTCAGTACTTC CASSVGGNHADIQYF
16 NA TRBJ2-2 TRBV6-4 NA TGTGCCAGCAGTATGTCGTTTTCCTTCAACACCGGGGAGCTGTTTTTT CASSMSFSFNTGELFF
14 NA TRBJ1-1 TRBV4-1 NA TGCGCCAGCAGCCAAGACAAGAGGAGTGCTGAAGCTTTCTTT CASSQDKRSAEAFF
14 NA TRBJ2-7 TRBV28 TRBD2 TGTGCCAGCAGGAATAGCGGGGGGGCCTACGAGCAGTACTTC CASRNSGGAYEQYF
15 NA TRBJ2-7 TRBV9 TRBD2 TGTGCCAGCAGCGTAGGGAGCGGGGGGGCCTACGAGCAGTACTTC CASSVGSGGAYEQYF
16 NA TRBJ1-3 TRBV10-3 TRBD1 TGTGCCATCAGAGGACAGGGTGGCCCACCGGAAAACACCATATATTTT CAIRGQGGPPENTIYF
14 NA TRBJ2-1 TRBV9 NA TGTGCCAGCAGCGTAGATCTGACTAGGAATGAGCAGTTCTTC CASSVDLTRNEQFF
13 NA TRBJ1-4 TRBV5-1 TRBD1 TGCGCCAGCAGCCTAGACAGGGCGGAAAAACTGTTTTTT CASSLDRAEKLFF
13 NA TRBJ1-5 TRBV9 NA TGTGCCAGCGGGGGGGATAGCAATCAGCCCCAGCATTTT CASGGDSNQPQHF
18 NA TRBJ2-3 TRBV13 NA TGTGCCAGCAGCACCCAAAAAAGGACAGGGAGGGCCACAGATACGCAGTATTTT CASSTQKRTGRATDTQYF
14 NA TRBJ1-2 TRBV28 NA TGTGCCAGCAGTTTGAAGGGAGCTAACTATGGCTACACCTTC CASSLKGANYGYTF
13 NA TRBJ1-1 TRBV25-1 TRBD1 TGTGCCAGCACCACAGGGGGCCTCACTGAAGCTTTCTTT CASTTGGLTEAFF
14 NA TRBJ2-7 TRBV30 NA TGTGCCTGGAGTGTCTGGGCAGGGGCCCACGAGCAGTACTTC CAWSVWAGAHEQYF
14 once TRBJ2-7 TRBV27 NA TGTGCCAGCAGTTTATTGGTGGGAGGCGACGAGCAGTACTTC CASSLLVGGDEQYF